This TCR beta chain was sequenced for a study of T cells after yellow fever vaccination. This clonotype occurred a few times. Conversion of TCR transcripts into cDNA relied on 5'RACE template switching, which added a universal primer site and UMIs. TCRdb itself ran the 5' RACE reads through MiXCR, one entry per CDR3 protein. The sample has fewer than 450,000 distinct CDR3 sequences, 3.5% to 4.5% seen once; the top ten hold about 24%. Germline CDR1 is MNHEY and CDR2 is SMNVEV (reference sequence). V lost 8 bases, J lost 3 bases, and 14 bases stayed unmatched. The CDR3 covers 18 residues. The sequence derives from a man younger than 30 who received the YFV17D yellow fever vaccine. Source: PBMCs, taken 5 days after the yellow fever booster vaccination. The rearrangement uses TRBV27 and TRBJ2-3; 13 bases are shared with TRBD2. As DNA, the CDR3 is TGTGCCAGCTGCACTACGCTACCGGGACTAGCGGGGACAGATACGCAGTATTTT. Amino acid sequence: CASCTTLPGLAGTDTQYF.